This record concerns one T cell receptor beta chain sequence. Its antigen specificity is not known. Base quality data are lacking; no much larger clone is found one base away. Inclusive of the bounding cysteine and phenylalanine, the CDR3 is 16 residues long. Solely the CDR3 DNA is kept, with 48 bases framed from the first base. Based on the germline V gene, the CDR1 and CDR2 sequences are LGHNA and YSLEER. Ends trimmed: V by 3 bases, J by 5 bases; bases unmatched to a gene: 9. The sample belongs to a study of shared clonotypes between healthy human individuals (dated by TCRdb to between 2020 and 2021). Broadly, across the study: The cohort comprised two women and a few men aged 18 to 49 years. Per donor, leukapheresis produced somewhere between about 0.85 and 10 billion PBMCs. The study deeply sequenced blood TCR repertoires of about five healthy adults to estimate repertoire size and the extent of clonotype sharing between individuals. For each donor, three plates each were used for CD4 naive and CD4 memory, two plates were used for CD8 naive, and one plate was used for CD8 memory. Different laboratories and diverse techniques were used to prepare libraries and sequence TCR repertoires, to increase sequencing depth and limit assay-specific biases. Study-wide findings and limitations: The small number of donors limited the genetic and exposure-history diversity represented. Sampling was limited to blood, and TCR repertoires in tissue likely differ from TCR repertoires in blood. Clonotypes shared by all four sorted-subset donors showed higher generation probabilities than non-shared clonotypes. Incomplete sequencing was indicated by rarefaction of sorted-subset datasets, despite the large sequencing depth. Naive subsets generally had larger estimated clonotype richness than memory subsets did. Pairwise subsampling indicated that sequencing depth was expected to affect the degree of clonotype sharing among donors. Approximately 5% of naive CD4, 3.5% of naive CD8, about 2.4% of memory CD4, and less than 0.45% of memory CD8 clonotypes were shared across a few donors.

Using the deep immunoSEQ assay, multiplex PCR amplified TCR CDR3 regions from genomic DNA. For each cell subset, the extracted genomic DNA was distributed evenly across all wells of several immunoSEQ 96-well plates, and each plate served as one replicate. For sorted subsets, roughly 200 ng of genomic DNA, equivalent to 30,000 or so T cell genomes, went into each replicate PCR. Purified libraries were quantified with a Qubit 3.0 fluorometer, sized on a Bioanalyzer 2100, and re-quantified with the KAPA Library Quantification kit. A separate single-read 150-cycle Illumina NextSeq 550 flow cell was used to sequence each immunoSEQ 96-well plate. On the study's bioinformatics: The immunoSEQ output contained only junctional sequences without quality scores, so filtering could not match that applied to full-length reads. To assign V/J genes and CDR3, sequences were annotated using PyIR, a Python wrapper for IgBLAST v1.9, with IMGT germline references. Any read was removed if the V/J assignment was weak (E-value above 1e-6), the CDR3 was missing, or the read contained stop codons, out-of-frame junctions, or ambiguous translated residues. V3J clonotypes were defined by identical inferred V gene, J gene, and CDR3 amino acid sequence. To compute the percentage overlap between repertoires, the number of shared unique clonotypes was divided by the size of the smaller repertoire. Repertoire richness was assessed with RTK rarefaction, the Chao1 estimator, and Recon v2.1 estimates of unobserved clonotypes. Generation probabilities were computed with OLGA for all TCRbeta clonotypes obtained by the gDNA method from a few donors. TCRdb's version of the immuneACCESS table is confined to in-frame rearrangements and falls short of the full clone set. An unresolved V gene accounts for under half of the shortfall where checked; the remainder is of unknown origin. The V and J calls and the clone size are those of that table, but D and trimming were determined from the DNA. Across this sample there are about 1,500,000 clones, with roughly 96% seen only once. The ten largest clonotypes hold over 1% of the sample.

Donors were healthy HIV-negative adults with no recently reported acute infections or vaccinations. Every donor was a Caucasian adult residing in Nashville, Tennessee, USA. CD4+ T cells were enriched by magnetic negative selection; naive cells were then positively selected on CD45RA, and the negative fraction formed the memory subset. Blood was collected by leukapheresis, and PBMCs were isolated by Ficoll-Histopaque density gradient centrifugation and then cryopreserved in liquid nitrogen vapor phase. Purity and quantity of every magnetically sorted T cell population were checked by analytical flow cytometry. Each sorted fraction had its genomic DNA isolated and then quantified by UV absorbance on a Nanodrop 2000c.

The sequence derives from a man aged 25-45 years in good health. The sample comprised naive CD4+ T cells sorted from blood. The sample's cell subset or site, from its label and the paper: CD45RA+ positively selected. The V gene is TRBV4-3 and the J gene is TRBJ1-4, and TRBD1 aligns with 7 junction nucleotides. This receptor carries the CDR3 CASSQNRDSLNEKLFF. The DNA sequence reads TGCGCCAGCAGCCAGAACCGGGACAGTCTCAATGAAAAACTGTTTTTT.